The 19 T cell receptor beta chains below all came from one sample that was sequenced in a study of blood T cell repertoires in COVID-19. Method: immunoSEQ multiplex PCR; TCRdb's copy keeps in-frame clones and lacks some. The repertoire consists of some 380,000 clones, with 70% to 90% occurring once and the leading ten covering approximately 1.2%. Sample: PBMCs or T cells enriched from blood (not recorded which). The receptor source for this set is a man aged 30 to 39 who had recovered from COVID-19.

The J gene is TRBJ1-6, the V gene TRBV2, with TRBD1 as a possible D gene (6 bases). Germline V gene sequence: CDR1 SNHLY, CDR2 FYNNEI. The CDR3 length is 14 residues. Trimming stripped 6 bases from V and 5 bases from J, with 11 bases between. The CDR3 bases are TGTGCCAGCAGACCGACAGGCAATAATTCACCCCTCCACTTT. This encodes CASRPTGNNSPLHF.

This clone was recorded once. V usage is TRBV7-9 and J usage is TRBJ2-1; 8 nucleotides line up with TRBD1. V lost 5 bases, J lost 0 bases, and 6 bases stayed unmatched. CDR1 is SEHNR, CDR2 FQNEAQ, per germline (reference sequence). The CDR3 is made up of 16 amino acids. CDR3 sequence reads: CASSPLDRGSYNEQFF. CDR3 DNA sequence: TGTGCCAGCAGCCCCCTCGACAGGGGCTCCTACAATGAGCAGTTCTTC.

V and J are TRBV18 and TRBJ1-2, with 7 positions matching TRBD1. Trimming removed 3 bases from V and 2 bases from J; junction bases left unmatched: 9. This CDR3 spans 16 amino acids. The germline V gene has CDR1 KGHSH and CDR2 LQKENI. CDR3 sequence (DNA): TGTGCCAGCTCACCCGACACAGGGGCGCCAAACTATGGCTACACCTTC. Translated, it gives CASSPDTGAPNYGYTF.

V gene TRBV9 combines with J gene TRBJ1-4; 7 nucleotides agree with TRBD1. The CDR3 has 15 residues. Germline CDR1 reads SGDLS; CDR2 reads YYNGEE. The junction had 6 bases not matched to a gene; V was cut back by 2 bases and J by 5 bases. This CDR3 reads CASSVAGQQNEKLFF. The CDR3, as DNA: TGTGCCAGCAGCGTTGCGGGACAGCAGAATGAAAAACTGTTTTTT.

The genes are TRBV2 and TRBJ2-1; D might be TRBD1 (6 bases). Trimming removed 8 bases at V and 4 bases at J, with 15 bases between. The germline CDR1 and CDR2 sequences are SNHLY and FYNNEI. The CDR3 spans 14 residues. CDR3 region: CASYQGIYYNEQFF. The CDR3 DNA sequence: TGTGCCAGCTACCAGGGGATTTATTACAATGAGCAGTTCTTC.

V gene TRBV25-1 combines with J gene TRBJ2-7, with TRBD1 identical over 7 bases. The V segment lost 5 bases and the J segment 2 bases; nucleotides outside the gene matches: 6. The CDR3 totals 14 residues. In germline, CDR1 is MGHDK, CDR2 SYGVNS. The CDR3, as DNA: TGTGCCAGCAGTCGGGACAGCGGTGCCTACGAGCAGTACTTC. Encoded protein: CASSRDSGAYEQYF.

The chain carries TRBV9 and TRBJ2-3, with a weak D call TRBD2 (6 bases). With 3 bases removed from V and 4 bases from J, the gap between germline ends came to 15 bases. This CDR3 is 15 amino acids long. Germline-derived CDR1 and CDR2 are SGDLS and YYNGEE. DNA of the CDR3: TGTGCCAGCAGCGAACTCACGGAGGGTCCAGATACGCAGTATTTT. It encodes CASSELTEGPDTQYF. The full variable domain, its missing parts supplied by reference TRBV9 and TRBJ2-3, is DSGVTQTPKHLITATGQRVTLRCSPRSGDLSVYWYQQSLDQGLQFLIQYYNGEERAKGNILERFSAQQFPDLHSELNLSSLELGDSALYFCASSELTEGPDTQYFGPGTRLTVL.

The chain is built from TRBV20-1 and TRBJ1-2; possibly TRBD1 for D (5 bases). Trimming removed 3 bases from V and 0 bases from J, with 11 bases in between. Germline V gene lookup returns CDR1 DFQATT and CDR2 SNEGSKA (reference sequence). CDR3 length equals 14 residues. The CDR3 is CSASTRQTNYGYTF. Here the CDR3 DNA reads TGCAGTGCTAGTACCAGACAGACTAACTATGGCTACACCTTC.

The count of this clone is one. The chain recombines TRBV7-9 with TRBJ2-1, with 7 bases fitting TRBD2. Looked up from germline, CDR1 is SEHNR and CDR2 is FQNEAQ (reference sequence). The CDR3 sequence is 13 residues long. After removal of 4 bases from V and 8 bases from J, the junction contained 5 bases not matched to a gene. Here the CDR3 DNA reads TGTGCCAGCAGCTCGGGGGGTATCTATGAGCAGTTCTTC. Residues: CASSSGGIYEQFF.

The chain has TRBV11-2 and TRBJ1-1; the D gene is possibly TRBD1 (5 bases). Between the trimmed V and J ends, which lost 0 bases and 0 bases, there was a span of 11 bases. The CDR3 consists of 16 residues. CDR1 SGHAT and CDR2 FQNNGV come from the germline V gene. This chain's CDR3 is CASSLDGAILNTEAFF. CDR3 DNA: TGTGCCAGCAGCTTAGATGGGGCGATATTGAACACTGAAGCTTTCTTT.

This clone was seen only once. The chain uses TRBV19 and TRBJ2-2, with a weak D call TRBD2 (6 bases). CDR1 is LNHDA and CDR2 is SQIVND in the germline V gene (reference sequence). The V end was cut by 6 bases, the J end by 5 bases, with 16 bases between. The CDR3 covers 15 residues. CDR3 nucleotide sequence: TGTGCCAGTAGCGCCGGTGGGGCGGGGACCGGGGAGCTGTTTTTT. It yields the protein CASSAGGAGTGELFF.

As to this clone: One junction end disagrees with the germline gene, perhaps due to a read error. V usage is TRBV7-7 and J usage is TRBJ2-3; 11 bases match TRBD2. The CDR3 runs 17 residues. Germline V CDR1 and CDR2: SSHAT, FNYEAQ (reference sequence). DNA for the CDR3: TGTGCTAGCAGCCAAAACGTAGCGGGGGGGACCACAGATACGCAGTATTTT. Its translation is CASSQNVAGGTTDTQYF.

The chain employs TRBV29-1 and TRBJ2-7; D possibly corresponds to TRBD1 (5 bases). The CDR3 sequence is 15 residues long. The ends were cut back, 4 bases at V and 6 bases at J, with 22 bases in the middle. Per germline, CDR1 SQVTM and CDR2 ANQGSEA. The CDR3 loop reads CSVGSRLDTSPEQYF. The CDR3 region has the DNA TGCAGCGTTGGGAGTCGGCTGGACACCTCCCCCGAGCAGTACTTC.

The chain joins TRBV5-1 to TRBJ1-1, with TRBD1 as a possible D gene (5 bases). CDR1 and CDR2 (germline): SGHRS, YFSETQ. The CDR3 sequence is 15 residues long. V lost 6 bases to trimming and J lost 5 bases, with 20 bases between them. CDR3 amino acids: CASTERGSGLTEAFF. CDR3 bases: TGCGCCAGCACCGAAAGGGGCTCAGGACTAACTGAAGCTTTCTTT.

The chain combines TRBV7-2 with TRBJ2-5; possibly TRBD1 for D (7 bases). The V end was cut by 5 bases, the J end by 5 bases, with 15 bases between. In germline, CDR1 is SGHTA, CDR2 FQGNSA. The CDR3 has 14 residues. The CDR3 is CASSRQGGSETQYF. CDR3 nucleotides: TGTGCCAGCAGCCGCCAGGGGGGATCTGAGACCCAGTACTTC.

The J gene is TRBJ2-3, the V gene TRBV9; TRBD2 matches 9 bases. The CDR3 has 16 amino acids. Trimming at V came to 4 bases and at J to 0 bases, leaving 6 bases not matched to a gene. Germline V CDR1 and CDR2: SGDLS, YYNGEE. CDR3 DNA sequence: TGTGCCAGCAGCCCCGGCGGGGGGGGGAGCACAGATACGCAGTATTTT. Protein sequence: CASSPGGGGSTDTQYF.

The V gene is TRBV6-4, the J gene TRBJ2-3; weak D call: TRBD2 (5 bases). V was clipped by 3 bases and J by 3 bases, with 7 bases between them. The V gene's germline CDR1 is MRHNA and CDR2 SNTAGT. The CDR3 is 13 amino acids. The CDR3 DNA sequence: TGTGCCAGCAGTGAAGGCGGGACAGATACGCAGTATTTT. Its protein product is CASSEGGTDTQYF.

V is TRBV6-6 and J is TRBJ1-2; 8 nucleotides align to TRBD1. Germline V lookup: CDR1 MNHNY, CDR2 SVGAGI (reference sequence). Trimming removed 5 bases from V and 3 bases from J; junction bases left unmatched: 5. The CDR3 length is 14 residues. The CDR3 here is CASSNGQGHYGYTF. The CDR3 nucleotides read TGTGCCAGCAGTAACGGACAGGGCCACTATGGCTACACCTTC.

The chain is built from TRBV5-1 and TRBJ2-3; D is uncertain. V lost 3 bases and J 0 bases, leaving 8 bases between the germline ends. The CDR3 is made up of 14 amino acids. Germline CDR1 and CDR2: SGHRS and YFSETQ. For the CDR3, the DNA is TGCGCCAGCAGCTACAGACCGAGCACAGATACGCAGTATTTT. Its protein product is CASSYRPSTDTQYF.